This TCR beta chain was obtained from a study of OX40 agonist ivuxolimab in advanced cancers. The overall study: Patients received ivuxolimab, an agonistic anti-OX40 (CD134) antibody. One patient with hepatocellular carcinoma and two with cutaneous melanoma, three in all, had partial responses. Study findings and constraints: There was clonal expansion of CD4+ and CD8+ blood T cells by week 6 at 0.1 to 3.0 mg/kg.

Sequenced by immunoSEQ multiplex PCR; TCRdb stores in-frame clones only, minus some. The data hold 50,000 to 65,000 clones, with over 65% observed a single time. V lost 0 bases to trimming and J lost 8 bases, with 7 bases between them. This CDR3 contains 12 residues. Germline CDR1 reads SGHRS; CDR2 reads YFSETQ. For this clone: Its antigen is currently unknown.

This chain uses TRBV5-1 with TRBJ2-3; D is uncertain. This TCR was recovered from an adult with an advanced solid tumor such as melanoma, head and neck, liver or kidney cancer. The sample in question was CD4+ or CD8+ T cells sorted from blood, obtained in a trial of the OX40 agonist ivuxolimab. CDR3 sequence: CASSLDWPTQYF. CDR3 DNA sequence: TGCGCCAGCAGCTTGGATTGGCCTACGCAGTATTTT. The complete variable domain, with remaining parts taken from reference TRBV5-1 and TRBJ2-3, reads KAGVTQTPRYLIKTRGQQVTLSCSPISGHRSVSWYQQTPGQGLQFLFEYFSETQRNKGNFPGRFSGRQFSNSRSEMNVSTLELGDSALYLCASSLDWPTQYFGPGTRLTVL.